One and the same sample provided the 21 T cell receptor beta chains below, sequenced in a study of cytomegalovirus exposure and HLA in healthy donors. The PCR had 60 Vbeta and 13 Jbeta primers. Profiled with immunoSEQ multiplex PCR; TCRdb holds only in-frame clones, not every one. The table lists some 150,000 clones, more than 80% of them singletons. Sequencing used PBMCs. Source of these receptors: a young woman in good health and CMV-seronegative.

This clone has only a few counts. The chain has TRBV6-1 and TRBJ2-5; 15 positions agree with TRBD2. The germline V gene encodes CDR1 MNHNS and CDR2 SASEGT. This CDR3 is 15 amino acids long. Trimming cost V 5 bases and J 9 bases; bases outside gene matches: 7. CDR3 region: CASSWTSGRVGAQYF. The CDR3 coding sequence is TGTGCCAGCAGTTGGACTAGCGGGAGGGTTGGGGCCCAGTACTTC.

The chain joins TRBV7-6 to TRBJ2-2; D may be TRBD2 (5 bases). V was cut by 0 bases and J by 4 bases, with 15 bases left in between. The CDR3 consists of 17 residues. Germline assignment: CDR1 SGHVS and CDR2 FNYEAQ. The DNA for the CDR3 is TGTGCCAGCAGCTTAGCGCAGAGGGAGTTTTTCACCGGGGAGCTGTTTTTT. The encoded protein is CASSLAQREFFTGELFF.

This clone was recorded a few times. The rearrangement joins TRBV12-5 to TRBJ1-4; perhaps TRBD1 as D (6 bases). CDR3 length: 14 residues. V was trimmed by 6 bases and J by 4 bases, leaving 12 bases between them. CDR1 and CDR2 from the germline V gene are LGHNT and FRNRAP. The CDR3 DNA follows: TGTGCTAGTGGATCGGGACAAGATAATGAAAAACTGTTTTTT. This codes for CASGSGQDNEKLFF.

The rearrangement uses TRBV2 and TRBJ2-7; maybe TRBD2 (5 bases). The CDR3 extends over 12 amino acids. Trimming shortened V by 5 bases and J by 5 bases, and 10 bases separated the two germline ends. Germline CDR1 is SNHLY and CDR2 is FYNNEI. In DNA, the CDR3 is TGTGCCAGCAGTAAGGACGGGGACGAGCAGTACTTC. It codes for CASSKDGDEQYF.

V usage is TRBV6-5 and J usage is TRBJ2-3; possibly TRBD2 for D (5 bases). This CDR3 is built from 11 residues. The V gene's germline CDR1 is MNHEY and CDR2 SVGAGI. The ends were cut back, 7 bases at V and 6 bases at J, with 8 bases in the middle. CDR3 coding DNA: TGTGCCAGCACGGGCGGGGATACGCAGTATTTT. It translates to CASTGGDTQYF.

The CDR3 region is CASSPGGSYEQYF. The CDR3 DNA sequence: TGTGCCAGCAGTCCCGGAGGGTCCTACGAGCAGTACTTC. This chain joins TRBV28 and TRBJ2-7; TRBD2 might be the D (6 bases). Germline V CDR1 and CDR2: MDHEN, SYDVKM. With 5 bases removed from V and 1 base from J, the gap between germline ends came to 9 bases. CDR3 size: 13 residues.

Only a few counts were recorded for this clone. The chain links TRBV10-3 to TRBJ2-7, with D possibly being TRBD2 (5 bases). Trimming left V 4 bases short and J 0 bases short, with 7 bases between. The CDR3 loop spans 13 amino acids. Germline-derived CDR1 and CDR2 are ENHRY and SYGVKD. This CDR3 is CAISAGTSYEQYF. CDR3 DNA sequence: TGTGCCATCAGTGCGGGAACCTCCTACGAGCAGTACTTC.

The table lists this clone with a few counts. The CDR3 here is CASTPSPGAFYEQYF. The CDR3 DNA is TGTGCCAGCACCCCCTCCCCAGGGGCTTTCTACGAGCAGTACTTC. V gene TRBV28 combines with J gene TRBJ2-7; maybe TRBD1 (6 bases). The CDR3 is 15 residues long. The germline V gene encodes CDR1 MDHEN and CDR2 SYDVKM. V was trimmed by 7 bases and J by 3 bases, leaving 19 bases between them.

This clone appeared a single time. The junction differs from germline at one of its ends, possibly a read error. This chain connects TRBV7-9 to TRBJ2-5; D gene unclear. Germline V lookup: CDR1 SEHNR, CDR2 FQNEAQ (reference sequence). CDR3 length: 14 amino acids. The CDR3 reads CSSSLGGSERTQYF. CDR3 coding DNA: TGTTCCAGCAGCTTAGGCGGCAGCGAGAGGACCCAGTACTTC.

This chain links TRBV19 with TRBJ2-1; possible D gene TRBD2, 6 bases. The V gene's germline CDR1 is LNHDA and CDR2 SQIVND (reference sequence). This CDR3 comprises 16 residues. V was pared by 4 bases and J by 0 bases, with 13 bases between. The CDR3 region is CASSKIAVSSYNEQFF. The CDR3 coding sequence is TGTGCCAGTAGTAAGATAGCGGTGAGCTCCTACAATGAGCAGTTCTTC.

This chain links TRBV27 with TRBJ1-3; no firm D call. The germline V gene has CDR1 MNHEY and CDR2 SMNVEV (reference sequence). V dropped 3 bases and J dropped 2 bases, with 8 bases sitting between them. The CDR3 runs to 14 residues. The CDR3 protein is CASSFSAAGNTIYF. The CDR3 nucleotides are TGTGCCAGCAGTTTTAGCGCCGCTGGAAACACCATATATTTT.

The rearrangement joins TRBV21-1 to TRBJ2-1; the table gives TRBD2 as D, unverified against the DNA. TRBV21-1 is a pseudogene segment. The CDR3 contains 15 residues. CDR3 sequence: CASSKVKSSYNEQFF. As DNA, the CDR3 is TGTGCCAGCAGCAAAGTAAAGAGCTCCTACAATGAGCAGTTCTTC.

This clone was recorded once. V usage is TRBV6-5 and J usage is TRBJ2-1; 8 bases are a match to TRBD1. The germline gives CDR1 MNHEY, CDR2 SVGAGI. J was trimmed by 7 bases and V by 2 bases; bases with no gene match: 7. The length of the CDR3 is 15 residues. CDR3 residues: CASSYPGQGGNEQFF. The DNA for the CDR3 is TGTGCCAGCAGTTACCCCGGACAGGGTGGAAATGAGCAGTTCTTC.

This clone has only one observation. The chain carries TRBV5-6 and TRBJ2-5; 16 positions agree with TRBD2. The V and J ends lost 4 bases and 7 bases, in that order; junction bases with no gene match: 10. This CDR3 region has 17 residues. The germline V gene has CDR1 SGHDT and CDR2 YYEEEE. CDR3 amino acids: CASSRGLAGGGLGTQYF. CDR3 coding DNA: TGTGCCAGCAGCAGGGGACTAGCGGGAGGGGGCTTGGGGACCCAGTACTTC.

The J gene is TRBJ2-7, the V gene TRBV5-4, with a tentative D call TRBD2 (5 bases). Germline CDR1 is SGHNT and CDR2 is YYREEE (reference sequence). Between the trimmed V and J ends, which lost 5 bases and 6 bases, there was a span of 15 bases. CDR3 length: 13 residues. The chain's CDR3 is CASSLRGFVEQYF. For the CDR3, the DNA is TGTGCCAGCAGTCTCCGGGGTTTCGTCGAGCAGTACTTC.

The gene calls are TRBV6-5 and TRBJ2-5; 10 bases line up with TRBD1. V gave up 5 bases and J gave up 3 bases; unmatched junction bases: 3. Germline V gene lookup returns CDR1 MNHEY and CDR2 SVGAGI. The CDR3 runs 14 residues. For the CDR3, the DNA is TGTGCCAGCAGTGCGGACAGGGGGAAAGAGACCCAGTACTTC. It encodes CASSADRGKETQYF.

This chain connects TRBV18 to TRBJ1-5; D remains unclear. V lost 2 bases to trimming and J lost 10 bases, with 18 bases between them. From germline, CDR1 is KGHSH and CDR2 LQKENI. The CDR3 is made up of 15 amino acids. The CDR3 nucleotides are TGTGCCAGCTCACCAATCGCCGGGTCCCACCAACCCCAGCATTTT. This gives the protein CASSPIAGSHQPQHF.

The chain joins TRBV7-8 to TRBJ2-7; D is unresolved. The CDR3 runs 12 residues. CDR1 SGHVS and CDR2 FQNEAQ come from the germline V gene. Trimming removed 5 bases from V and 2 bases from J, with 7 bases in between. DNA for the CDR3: TGTGCCAGCAGCCTACCCCCCTACGAGCAGTACTTC. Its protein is CASSLPPYEQYF.

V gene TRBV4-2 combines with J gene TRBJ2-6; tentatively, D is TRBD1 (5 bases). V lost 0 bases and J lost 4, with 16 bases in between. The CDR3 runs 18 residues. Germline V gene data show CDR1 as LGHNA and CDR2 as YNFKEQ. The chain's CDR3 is CASSQDKGRVAGANVLTF. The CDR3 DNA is TGTGCCAGCAGCCAAGATAAAGGCAGGGTTGCCGGGGCCAACGTCCTGACTTTC.

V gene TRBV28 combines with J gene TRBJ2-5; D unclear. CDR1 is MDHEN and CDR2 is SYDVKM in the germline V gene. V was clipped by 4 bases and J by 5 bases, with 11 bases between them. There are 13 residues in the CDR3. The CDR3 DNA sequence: TGTGCCAGCAGTTCGATGGGCAGGGAGACCCAGTACTTC. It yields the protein CASSSMGRETQYF.

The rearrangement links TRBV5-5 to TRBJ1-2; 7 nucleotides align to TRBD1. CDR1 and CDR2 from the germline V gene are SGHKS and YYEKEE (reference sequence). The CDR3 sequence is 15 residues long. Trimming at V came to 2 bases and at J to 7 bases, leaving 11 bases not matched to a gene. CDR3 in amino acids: CASSFPTGSGAGYTF. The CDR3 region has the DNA TGTGCCAGCAGCTTCCCGACAGGGTCGGGCGCTGGCTACACCTTC.